This T cell receptor beta chain was recovered during a study of Ad26.COV2.S vaccination and SARS-CoV-2 variants. The study's findings and limits: Analyses of TCR breadth and depth may have underestimated total T cell responses. Greater spike-specific TCR breadth was seen in vaccine recipients than in placebo recipients.

Clones were sequenced by immunoSEQ multiplex PCR, and TCRdb holds only the in-frame ones, with some missing. This table has about 380,000 clones, about four fifths appearing once. This clone was observed a few times. Its antigen remains unidentified. V was trimmed by 0 bases and J by 3 bases, leaving 15 bases between them. Germline assignment: CDR1 MGHRA and CDR2 YSYEKL. This CDR3 has 17 residues. Indicated treatment: roughly 19 received Ad26.COV2.S at low or high dose, single or two shots; 5 received placebo; per-sample allocation not given. Sampling happened 63 days after the first vaccine or placebo injection.

The gene calls are TRBV4-1 and TRBJ1-3; a weak D match, TRBD1 (6 bases). The clonotype was recovered from a person aged 18-60 years who received the Ad26.COV2.S COVID-19 vaccine or a placebo. Sequenced here: peripheral blood, sampled in a trial of Ad26.COV2.S vaccine versus placebo. CDR3 region: CASSQEKEAGDGNTIYF. DNA of the CDR3: TGCGCCAGCAGCCAAGAAAAGGAGGCAGGGGATGGAAACACCATATATTTT.